A selection of T cell receptor beta chains follows, all from one sample in a study of CD8 T cells in Susac syndrome. TCRdb analysed the immunoSEQ multiplex PCR reads with MiXCR anew, one entry per CDR3 protein. The table lists 210,000 or so distinct CDR3 sequences, approximately 94% of them singletons, with about 0.15% in the top ten. Sequenced input: CD4+ T cells from PBMCs. These receptors all stem from a human donor with Susac syndrome. Both conserved end residues are part of each CDR3.

V gene: TRBV6-5
CDR3 protein: CASAPRGRNTGELFF

V gene: TRBV28
CDR3 protein: CASISSGGEGTEAFF

V gene: TRBV7-2
CDR3 protein: CASSLNPLSTDTQYF

V gene: TRBV6-5
CDR3 protein: CASSRGQGRLFF

V gene: TRBV7-9
CDR3 protein: CASSLVPGLPGGEQYF

V gene: TRBV7-2
CDR3 protein: CASSPRVTGKGSPLHF

V gene: TRBV30
CDR3 protein: CAWREKSNQPQHF

V gene: TRBV4-2
CDR3 protein: CASSQGGTANTEAFF

V gene: TRBV6-6
CDR3 protein: CASSYRSSPEQYF

V gene: TRBV30
CDR3 protein: CAWSRQNEQYF

V gene: TRBV28
CDR3 protein: CASYTQTGYNEQFF

V gene: TRBV29-1
CDR3 protein: CSDTDGYTF

V gene: TRBV20-1
CDR3 protein: CSASSGQGDYGYTF

V gene: TRBV6-2/TRBV6-3
CDR3 protein: CASSSDREATEAFF

V gene: TRBV30
CDR3 protein: CAWSPGPGLVGMDTQYF

V gene: TRBV9
CDR3 protein: CASSPAPGDYGYTF

V gene: TRBV7-7
CDR3 protein: CASSLRPGSSTDTQYF

V gene: TRBV14
CDR3 protein: CASSRGRQGNTGELFF

V gene: TRBV20-1
CDR3 protein: CSAREYQGAYGEAFF

V gene: TRBV21-1
CDR3 protein: CASSKAVFRPPSYNEQFF

V gene: TRBV2
CDR3 protein: CASGQENTRELFF

V gene: TRBV4-2
CDR3 protein: CASSQDQGAGETQYF

V gene: TRBV4-3
CDR3 protein: CASSQTGVAGEQYF

V gene: TRBV5-4
CDR3 protein: CASSFGDITPNTEAFF

V gene: TRBV14
CDR3 protein: CASSQEAGHNSYEQYF

V gene: TRBV10-3
CDR3 protein: CAISAGVRGNYGYTF

V gene: TRBV28
CDR3 protein: CASSLRQFNQPQHF

V gene: TRBV6-6
CDR3 protein: CASTTGIDYGYTF

V gene: TRBV20-1
CDR3 protein: CSTKRGGETQYF

V gene: TRBV20-1
CDR3 protein: CSARAGGGEKLFF